Following are 22 T cell receptor beta chains from one sample sequenced in a study of beta chain features in type 1 diabetes. Of the isolated RNA, all was reverse transcribed, and so the sequenced material was expressed TCRB transcripts. Here immunoSEQ multiplex PCR was the method, and the copy in TCRdb shows in-frame clones only, minus some. The sample records approximately 90,000 clones, under 35% being singletons. The sample consisted of stem cell memory CD4+ T cells from blood. Every receptor here comes from a woman younger than 35 in good health.

The rearrangement joins TRBV9 to TRBJ1-2, with 9 bases identical to TRBD1. Looked up from germline, CDR1 is SGDLS and CDR2 is YYNGEE. Trimming removed 3 bases from V and 4 bases from J; junction bases left unmatched: 10. CDR3 length: 16 residues. The CDR3 DNA reads as TGTGCCAGCAGCGCCACAGGGGGACAGGGTCTCTATGGCTACACCTTC. Its translation: CASSATGGQGLYGYTF.

The genes are TRBV5-6 and TRBJ2-5; TRBD1 matches 8 bases. The CDR3 contains 15 residues. Germline CDR1 reads SGHDT; CDR2 reads YYEEEE. The trim removed 4 bases at V and 5 bases at J, leaving 10 bases unmatched. The CDR3 DNA reads TGTGCCAGCAGCCTCGGACAGGGACAATGGGAGACCCAGTACTTC. It encodes CASSLGQGQWETQYF.

This chain uses TRBV7-2 with TRBJ1-2, with D tentatively TRBD1 (6 bases). This CDR3 is 13 amino acids long. Trimming took 5 bases from V and 7 from J, leaving 14 bases between them. Germline values: CDR1 SGHTA, CDR2 FQGNSA. In DNA form, the CDR3 reads TGTGCCAGCAGCGGACGGGGGGCGGGTGGCTACACCTTC. Translation: CASSGRGAGGYTF. Combining the CDR3 with reference TRBV7-2 and TRBJ1-2 gives the whole variable domain GAGVSQSPSNKVTEKGKDVELRCDPISGHTALYWYRQSLGQGLEFLIYFQGNSAPDKSGLPSDRFSAERTGGSVSTLTIQRTQQEDSAVYLCASSGRGAGGYTFGSGTRLTVV.

The rearrangement joins TRBV7-9 to TRBJ1-2; 8 nucleotides line up with TRBD1. Germline loops: CDR1 SEHNR, CDR2 FQNEAQ (reference sequence). V shed 3 bases, J shed 7 bases, and the junction held 7 bases outside the gene matches. CDR3 length: 14 amino acids. CDR3 region: CASSLQGALSGYTF. Written as DNA, the CDR3 is TGTGCCAGCAGCTTGCAGGGGGCGCTTAGTGGCTACACCTTC.

The chain recombines TRBV4-2 with TRBJ1-1, with a tentative D call TRBD1 (6 bases). This CDR3 comprises 14 residues. In germline, CDR1 is LGHNA, CDR2 YNFKEQ. The V gene lost 1 base and the J gene lost 4 bases, with 10 bases spanning the gap. The CDR3 bases are TGTGCCAGCAGCCAAGTCCGGGGGGCCACTGAAGCTTTCTTT. It encodes CASSQVRGATEAFF.

The genes are TRBV12-1 and TRBJ1-5; TRBD1 is taken as the D call from the table, unchecked against the DNA. TRBV12-1 is a pseudogene locus. The CDR3 is made up of 16 amino acids. CDR3 loop: CASSLVRQGWGQPQHF. The CDR3, as DNA: TGTGCCAGCAGCTTGGTGAGACAGGGTTGGGGTCAGCCCCAGCATTTT.

The rearrangement uses TRBV5-6 and TRBJ1-5; TRBD1 aligns across 9 bases. Trimming cost V 4 bases and J 1 base; bases outside gene matches: 3. This CDR3 has 15 amino acids. CDR1 and CDR2 (germline): SGHDT, YYEEEE. The CDR3 DNA reads as TGTGCCAGCAGCCCAGACAGGGGGAGCAATCAGCCCCAGCATTTT. It translates to CASSPDRGSNQPQHF.

This clone has more than one count but fewer than ten. The rearrangement joins TRBV18 to TRBJ1-2; tentatively, D is TRBD1 (6 bases). In germline, CDR1 is KGHSH, CDR2 LQKENI. Trimming pared 2 bases from V and 2 bases from J, leaving 6 bases between. The CDR3 has 13 residues. Here the CDR3 DNA reads TGTGCCAGCTCACCAACAGGGAACTATGGCTACACCTTC. Translating gives CASSPTGNYGYTF.

The chain recombines TRBV10-3 with TRBJ2-7; 7 bases agree with TRBD1. The germline V gene has CDR1 ENHRY and CDR2 SYGVKD. The trim removed 4 bases at V and 1 base at J, leaving 4 bases unmatched. This CDR3 contains 14 residues. As DNA, the CDR3 is TGTGCCATCAGTGGGGGACAGTTGTCCTACGAGCAGTACTTC. Translated, it gives CAISGGQLSYEQYF.

CDR3 amino acids: CASSIVGGAGNTIYF. The CDR3 DNA is TGCGCCAGCAGCATCGTAGGGGGAGCAGGAAACACCATATATTTT. The chain combines TRBV5-1 with TRBJ1-3; D may be TRBD1 (6 bases). The CDR3 is 15 amino acids. The V and J ends lost 4 bases and 4 bases respectively, with 15 bases between them. CDR1 and CDR2 from the germline V gene are SGHRS and YFSETQ. Full variable domain (missing parts from reference TRBV5-1 and TRBJ1-3): KAGVTQTPRYLIKTRGQQVTLSCSPISGHRSVSWYQQTPGQGLQFLFEYFSETQRNKGNFPGRFSGRQFSNSRSEMNVSTLELGDSALYLCASSIVGGAGNTIYFGEGSWLTVV.

The chain couples TRBV5-4 to TRBJ1-1; the D gene is possibly TRBD1 (6 bases). Germline V gene sequence: CDR1 SGHNT, CDR2 YYREEE (reference sequence). The CDR3 sequence is 15 residues long. Trimming shortened V by 0 bases and J by 1 base, and 10 bases separated the two germline ends. The CDR3 sequence is CASSLVGRGNTEAFF. Written as DNA, the CDR3 is TGTGCCAGCAGCTTGGTCGGCAGGGGGAACACTGAAGCTTTCTTT.

V and J are TRBV30 and TRBJ1-6, with D possibly matching TRBD1 (6 bases). The V end lost 1 base, the J end lost 0 bases, and 19 bases lay between the germline ends. The germline V gene encodes CDR1 GTSNPN and CDR2 SVGIG (reference sequence). CDR3 length: 19 amino acids. CDR3 sequence (DNA): TGTGCCTGGAGTGGCCAAACCGGGACATCGAGCTCCTATAATTCACCCCTCCACTTT. This sequence encodes CAWSGQTGTSSSYNSPLHF.

In DNA form, the CDR3 reads TGTGCCAGCAGCTTAGAGGGACAGGGAACGCAGTATTTT. Protein sequence: CASSLEGQGTQYF. The J gene is TRBJ2-3, the V gene TRBV7-2, with 9 nucleotides matching TRBD1. This CDR3 contains 13 residues. The germline CDR1 and CDR2 sequences are SGHTA and FQGNSA. Germline trimming cut 1 base from V and 9 bases from J; bases unmatched to any gene: 2.

The sample holds a few counts of this clone. V and J are TRBV6-6 and TRBJ2-1; 9 positions agree with TRBD2. CDR3 length: 15 amino acids. The ends lost 0 bases at V and 5 bases at J; junction bases unmatched: 2. Looked up from germline, CDR1 is MNHNY and CDR2 is SVGAGI (reference sequence). The CDR3 DNA is TGTGCCAGCAGTTACTCGGCTAGCGGGAACAATGAGCAGTTCTTC. It is translated as CASSYSASGNNEQFF.

The gene calls are TRBV6-6 and TRBJ2-5; D remains ambiguous. Germline CDR1 reads MNHNY; CDR2 reads SVGAGI (reference sequence). This CDR3 comprises 13 residues. Trimming removed 5 bases from V and 5 bases from J, with 12 bases in between. As DNA, the CDR3 is TGTGCCAGCAGTGCAACGGGTAGGGAGACCCAGTACTTC. Protein sequence: CASSATGRETQYF.

The chain has TRBV5-5 and TRBJ2-3; TRBD2 might be the D (6 bases). The CDR3 has 15 amino acids. In germline, CDR1 is SGHKS, CDR2 YYEKEE (reference sequence). Trimming pared 0 bases from V and 6 bases from J, leaving 14 bases between. The CDR3 sequence: CASSLGLGSSDTQYF. The CDR3 nucleotides are TGTGCCAGCAGCTTGGGTCTCGGGAGCAGCGATACGCAGTATTTT. Together with reference TRBV5-5 and TRBJ2-3, the CDR3 gives the full variable domain: DAGVTQSPTHLIKTRGQQVTLRCSPISGHKSVSWYQQVLGQGPQFIFQYYEKEERGRGNFPDRFSARQFPNYSSELNVNALLLGDSALYLCASSLGLGSSDTQYFGPGTRLTVL.

The table lists this clone with a few counts. The chain links TRBV4-1 to TRBJ1-4; D possibly corresponds to TRBD1 (5 bases). V was cut by 0 bases and J by 3 bases, with 11 bases left in between. CDR3 size: 16 residues. CDR1 is MGHRA and CDR2 is YSYEKL in the germline V gene. CDR3 bases: TGCGCCAGCAGCCAAGATCGGCGGGGGTCTAATGAAAAACTGTTTTTT. Amino acids: CASSQDRRGSNEKLFF.

This clone has only a few counts. The V call is TRBV2, the J call TRBJ1-1; D possibly corresponds to TRBD1 (6 bases). V was cut by 6 bases and J by 2 bases, with 10 bases left in between. This CDR3 is 13 amino acids long. The germline V gene has CDR1 SNHLY and CDR2 FYNNEI. CDR3 in amino acids: CASRGAINTEAFF. The CDR3 bases are TGTGCCAGCAGGGGGGCCATCAACACTGAAGCTTTCTTT.

The chain employs TRBV5-4 and TRBJ2-1, with TRBD2 matching 10 bases. The trim removed 3 bases at V and 2 bases at J, leaving 2 bases unmatched. The CDR3 extends over 15 amino acids. Germline loops: CDR1 SGHNT, CDR2 YYREEE (reference sequence). The chain's CDR3 is CASSSAGGPYNEQFF. The DNA of the CDR3 is TGTGCCAGCAGCTCAGCGGGGGGGCCCTACAATGAGCAGTTCTTC.

V gene TRBV7-2 combines with J gene TRBJ2-1, with D possibly TRBD2 on 5 matching bases. This CDR3 region has 15 residues. Germline V gives CDR1 SGHTA, CDR2 FQGNSA. The germline V and J ends were trimmed by 7 bases and 4 bases, with 17 bases remaining between them. The CDR3 sequence: CASTRGSLLYNEQFF. In DNA, the CDR3 is TGTGCCAGCACCCGCGGGTCCCTACTTTACAATGAGCAGTTCTTC.

This clone was seen only a few times. The chain carries TRBV4-3 and TRBJ1-2; weak D call: TRBD1 (5 bases). The CDR3 contains 15 residues. The ends were cut back, 1 base at V and 4 bases at J, with 13 bases in the middle. Germline-derived CDR1 and CDR2 are LGHNA and YSLEER. CDR3 in DNA: TGCGCCAGCAGCCAAGGTTCGGGGGTCTCCTATGGCTACACCTTC. Residues: CASSQGSGVSYGYTF.

This clone showed up just a few times. The rearrangement links TRBV2 to TRBJ2-2; 7 bases fit TRBD1. This CDR3 contains 16 residues. V trimming: 8 bases; J trimming: 5 bases; junction bases outside the gene matches: 14. Germline values: CDR1 SNHLY, CDR2 FYNNEI. CDR3 sequence: CASSPDRDPRTGELFF. The CDR3 coding sequence is TGTGCCAGCTCGCCTGACAGGGACCCCCGAACCGGGGAGCTGTTTTTT.